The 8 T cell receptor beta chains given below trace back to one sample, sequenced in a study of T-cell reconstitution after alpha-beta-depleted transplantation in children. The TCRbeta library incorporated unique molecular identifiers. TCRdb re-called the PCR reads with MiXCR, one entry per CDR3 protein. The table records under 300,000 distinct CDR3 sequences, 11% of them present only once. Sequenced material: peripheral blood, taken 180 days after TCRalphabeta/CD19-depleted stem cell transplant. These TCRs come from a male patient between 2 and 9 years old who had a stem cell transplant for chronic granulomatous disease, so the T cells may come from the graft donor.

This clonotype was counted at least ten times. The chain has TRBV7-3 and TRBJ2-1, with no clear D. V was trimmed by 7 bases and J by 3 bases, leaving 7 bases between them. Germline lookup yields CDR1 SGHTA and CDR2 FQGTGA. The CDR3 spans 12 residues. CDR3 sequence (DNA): TGTGCCAGCATTATCCTCTACAATGAGCAGTTCTTC. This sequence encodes CASIILYNEQFF. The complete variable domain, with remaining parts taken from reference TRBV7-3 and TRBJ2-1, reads GAGVSQTPSNKVTEKGKYVELRCDPISGHTALYWYRQSLGQGPEFLIYFQGTGAADDSGLPNDRFFAVRPEGSVSTLKIQRTERGDSAVYLCASIILYNEQFFGPGTRLTVL.

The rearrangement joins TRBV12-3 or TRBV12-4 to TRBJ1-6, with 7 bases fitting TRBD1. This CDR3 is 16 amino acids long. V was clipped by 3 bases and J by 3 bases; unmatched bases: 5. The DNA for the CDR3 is TGTGCCAGCAGTTTGTCAGGGGGTCACTATAATTCACCCCTCCACTTT. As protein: CASSLSGGHYNSPLHF.

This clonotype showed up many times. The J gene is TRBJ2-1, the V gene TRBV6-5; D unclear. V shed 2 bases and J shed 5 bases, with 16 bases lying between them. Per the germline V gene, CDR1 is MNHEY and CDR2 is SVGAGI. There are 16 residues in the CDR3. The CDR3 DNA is TGTGCCAGCAGTTACACTTCACCTGGGCATGACAATGAGCAGTTCTTC. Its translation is CASSYTSPGHDNEQFF.

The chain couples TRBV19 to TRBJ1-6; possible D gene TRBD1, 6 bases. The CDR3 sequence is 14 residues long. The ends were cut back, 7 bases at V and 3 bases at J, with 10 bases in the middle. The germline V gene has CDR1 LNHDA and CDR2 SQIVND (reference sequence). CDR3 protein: CASTEGVYNSPLHF. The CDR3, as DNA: TGTGCCAGTACCGAGGGGGTCTATAATTCACCCCTCCACTTT.

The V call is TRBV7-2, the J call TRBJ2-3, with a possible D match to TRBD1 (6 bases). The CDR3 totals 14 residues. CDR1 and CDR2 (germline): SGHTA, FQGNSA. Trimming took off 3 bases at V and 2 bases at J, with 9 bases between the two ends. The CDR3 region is CASSFRTATDTQYF. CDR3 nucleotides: TGTGCCAGCAGCTTCAGGACAGCCACAGATACGCAGTATTTT.

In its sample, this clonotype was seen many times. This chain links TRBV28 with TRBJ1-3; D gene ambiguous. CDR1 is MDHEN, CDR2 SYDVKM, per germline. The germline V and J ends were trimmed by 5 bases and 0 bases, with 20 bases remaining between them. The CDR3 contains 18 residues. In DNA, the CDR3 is TGTGCCAGCAGTCGACCCCCCTGGGAGGTCCGCTCTGGAAACACCATATATTTT. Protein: CASSRPPWEVRSGNTIYF. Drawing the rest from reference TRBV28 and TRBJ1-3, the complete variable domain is DVKVTQSSRYLVKRTGEKVFLECVQDMDHENMFWYRQDPGLGLRLIYFSYDVKMKEKGDIPEGYSVSREKKERFSLILESASTNQTSMYLCASSRPPWEVRSGNTIYFGEGSWLTVV.

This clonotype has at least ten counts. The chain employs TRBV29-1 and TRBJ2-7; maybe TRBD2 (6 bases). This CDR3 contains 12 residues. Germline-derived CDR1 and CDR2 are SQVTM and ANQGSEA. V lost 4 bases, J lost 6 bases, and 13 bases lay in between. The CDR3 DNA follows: TGCAGCGTTGTGCGGGGCAAGGGCGAGCAGTACTTC. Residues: CSVVRGKGEQYF.

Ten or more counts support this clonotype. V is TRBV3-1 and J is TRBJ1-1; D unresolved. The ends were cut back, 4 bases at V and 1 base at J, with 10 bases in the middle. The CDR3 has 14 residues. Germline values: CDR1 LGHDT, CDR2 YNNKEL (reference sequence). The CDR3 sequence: CASSPEQRNTEAFF. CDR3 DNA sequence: TGTGCCAGCAGCCCTGAACAGAGGAACACTGAAGCTTTCTTT.